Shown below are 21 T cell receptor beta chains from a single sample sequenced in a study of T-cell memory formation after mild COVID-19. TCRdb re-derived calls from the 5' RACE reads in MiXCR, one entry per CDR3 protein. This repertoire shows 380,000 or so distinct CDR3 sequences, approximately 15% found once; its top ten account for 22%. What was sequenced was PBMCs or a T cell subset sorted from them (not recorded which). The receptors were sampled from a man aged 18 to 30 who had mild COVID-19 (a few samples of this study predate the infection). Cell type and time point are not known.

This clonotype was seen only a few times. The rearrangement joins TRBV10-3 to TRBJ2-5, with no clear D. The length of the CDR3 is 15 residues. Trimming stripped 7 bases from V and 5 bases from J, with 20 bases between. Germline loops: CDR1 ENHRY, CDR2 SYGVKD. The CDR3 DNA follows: TGTGCCATCAAAAGGTCTAGTTCGTCAGTGGAGACCCAGTACTTC. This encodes CAIKRSSSSVETQYF.

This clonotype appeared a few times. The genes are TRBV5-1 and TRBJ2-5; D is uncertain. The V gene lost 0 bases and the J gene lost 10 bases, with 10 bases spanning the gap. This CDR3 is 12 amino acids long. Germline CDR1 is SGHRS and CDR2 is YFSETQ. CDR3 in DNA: TGCGCCAGCAGCTTGGAGGGTAAAATCCAGTACTTC. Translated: CASSLEGKIQYF.

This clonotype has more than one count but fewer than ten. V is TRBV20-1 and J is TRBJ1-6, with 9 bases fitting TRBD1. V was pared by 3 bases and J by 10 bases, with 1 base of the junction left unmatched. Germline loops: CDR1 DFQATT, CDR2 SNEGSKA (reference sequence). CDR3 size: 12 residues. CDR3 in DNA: TGCAGTGCTAGTGACAGGGGGTCACCCCTCCACTTT. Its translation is CSASDRGSPLHF.

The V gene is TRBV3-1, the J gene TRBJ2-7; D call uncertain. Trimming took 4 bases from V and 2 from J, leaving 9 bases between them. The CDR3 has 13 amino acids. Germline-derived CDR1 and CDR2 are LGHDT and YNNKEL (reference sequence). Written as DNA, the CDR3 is TGTGCCAGCAGCCCCCGGGCACCCTACGAGCAGTACTTC. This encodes CASSPRAPYEQYF.

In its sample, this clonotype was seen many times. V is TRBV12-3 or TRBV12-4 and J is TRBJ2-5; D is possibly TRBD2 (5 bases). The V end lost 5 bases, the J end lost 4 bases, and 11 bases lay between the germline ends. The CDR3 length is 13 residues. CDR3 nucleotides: TGTGCCAGCAGTCCAATGAGCGGAGAGACCCAGTACTTC. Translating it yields CASSPMSGETQYF.

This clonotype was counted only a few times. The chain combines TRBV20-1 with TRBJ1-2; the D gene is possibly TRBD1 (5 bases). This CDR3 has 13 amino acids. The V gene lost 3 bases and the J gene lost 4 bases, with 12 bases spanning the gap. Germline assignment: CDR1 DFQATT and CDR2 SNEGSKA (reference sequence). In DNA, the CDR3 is TGCAGTGCTAGCTTTCAGGGAGGCTATGGCTACACCTTC. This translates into CSASFQGGYGYTF.

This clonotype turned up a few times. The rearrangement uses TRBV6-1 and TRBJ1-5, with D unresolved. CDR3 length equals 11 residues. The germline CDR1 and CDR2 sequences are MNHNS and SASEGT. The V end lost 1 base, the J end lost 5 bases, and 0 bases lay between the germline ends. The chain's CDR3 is CASSEDQPQHF. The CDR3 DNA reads TGTGCCAGCAGTGAAGATCAGCCCCAGCATTTT.

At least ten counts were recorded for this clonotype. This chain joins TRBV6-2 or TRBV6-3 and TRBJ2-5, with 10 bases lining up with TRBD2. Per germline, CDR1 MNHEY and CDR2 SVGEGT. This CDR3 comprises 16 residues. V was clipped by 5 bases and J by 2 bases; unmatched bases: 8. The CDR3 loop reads CASSPPASGGQETQYF. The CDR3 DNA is TGTGCCAGCAGTCCCCCGGCTAGCGGGGGACAAGAGACCCAGTACTTC.

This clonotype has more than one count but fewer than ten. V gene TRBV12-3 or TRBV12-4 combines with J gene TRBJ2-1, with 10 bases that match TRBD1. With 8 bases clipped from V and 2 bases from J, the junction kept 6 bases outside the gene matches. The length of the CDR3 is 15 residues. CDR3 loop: CASARTGGPYNEQFF. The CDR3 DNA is TGTGCCAGCGCCCGGACAGGGGGTCCCTACAATGAGCAGTTCTTC.

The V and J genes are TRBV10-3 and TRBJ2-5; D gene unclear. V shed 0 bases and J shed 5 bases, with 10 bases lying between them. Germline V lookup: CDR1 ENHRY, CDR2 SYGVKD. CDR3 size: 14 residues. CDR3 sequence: CAISESKDPETQYF. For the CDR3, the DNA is TGTGCCATCAGTGAGTCTAAGGACCCGGAGACCCAGTACTTC.

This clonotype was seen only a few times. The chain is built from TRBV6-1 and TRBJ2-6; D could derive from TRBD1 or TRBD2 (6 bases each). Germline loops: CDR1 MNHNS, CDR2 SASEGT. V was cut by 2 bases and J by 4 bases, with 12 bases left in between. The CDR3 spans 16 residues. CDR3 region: CASSERSGAGANVLTF. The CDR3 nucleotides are TGTGCCAGCAGTGAACGTTCGGGGGCCGGGGCCAACGTCCTGACTTTC.

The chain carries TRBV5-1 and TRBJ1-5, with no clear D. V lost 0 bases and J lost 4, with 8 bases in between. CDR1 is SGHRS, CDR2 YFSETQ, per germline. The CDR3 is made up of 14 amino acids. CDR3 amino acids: CASSLDPGNQPQHF. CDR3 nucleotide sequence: TGCGCCAGCAGCTTGGATCCGGGGAATCAGCCCCAGCATTTT. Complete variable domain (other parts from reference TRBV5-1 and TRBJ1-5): KAGVTQTPRYLIKTRGQQVTLSCSPISGHRSVSWYQQTPGQGLQFLFEYFSETQRNKGNFPGRFSGRQFSNSRSEMNVSTLELGDSALYLCASSLDPGNQPQHFGDGTRLSIL.

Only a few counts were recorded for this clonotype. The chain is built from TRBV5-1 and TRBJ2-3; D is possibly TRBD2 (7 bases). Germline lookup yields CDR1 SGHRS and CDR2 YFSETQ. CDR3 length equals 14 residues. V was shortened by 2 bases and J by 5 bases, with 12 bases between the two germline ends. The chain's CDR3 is CASSFGGPGDTQYF. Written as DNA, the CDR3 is TGCGCCAGCAGCTTCGGGGGGCCCGGAGATACGCAGTATTTT.

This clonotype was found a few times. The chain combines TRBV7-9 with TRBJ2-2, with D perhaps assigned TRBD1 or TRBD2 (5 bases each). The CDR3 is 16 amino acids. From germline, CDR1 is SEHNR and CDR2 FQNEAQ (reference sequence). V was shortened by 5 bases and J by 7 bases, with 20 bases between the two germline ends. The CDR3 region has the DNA TGTGCCAGCAGCCCGACGGGGCACGATGAGGTCGGGGAGCTGTTTTTT. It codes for CASSPTGHDEVGELFF. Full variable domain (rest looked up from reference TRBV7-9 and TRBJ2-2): DTGVSQNPRHKITKRGQNVTFRCDPISEHNRLYWYRQTLGQGPEFLTYFQNEAQLEKSRLLSDRFSAERPKGSFSTLEIQRTEQGDSAMYLCASSPTGHDEVGELFFGEGSRLTVL.

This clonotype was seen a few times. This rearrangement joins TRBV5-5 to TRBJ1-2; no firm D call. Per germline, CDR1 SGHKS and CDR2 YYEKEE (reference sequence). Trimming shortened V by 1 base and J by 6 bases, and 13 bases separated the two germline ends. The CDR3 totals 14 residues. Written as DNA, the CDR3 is TGTGCCAGCAGCTTGAGGGTGAATGCGGATGGCTACACCTTC. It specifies CASSLRVNADGYTF.

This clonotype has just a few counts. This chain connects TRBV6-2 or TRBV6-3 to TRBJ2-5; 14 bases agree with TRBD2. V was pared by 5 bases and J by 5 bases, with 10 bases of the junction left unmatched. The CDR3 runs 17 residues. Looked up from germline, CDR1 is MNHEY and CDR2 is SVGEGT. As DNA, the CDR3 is TGTGCCAGCAGTCCCGGACTAGCGGGGGGTCGGGTGGAGACCCAGTACTTC. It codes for CASSPGLAGGRVETQYF.

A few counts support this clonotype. The CDR3 DNA reads as TGCGCCAGCAGCTTGGCCGGCGGGGGGGACGCTGAGACCCAGTACTTC. This gives the protein CASSLAGGGDAETQYF. This chain connects TRBV5-1 to TRBJ2-5; TRBD2 matches at 9 bases. Per the germline V gene, CDR1 is SGHRS and CDR2 is YFSETQ. Unmatched junction bases numbered 8, after V lost 0 bases and J lost 5 bases. The CDR3 length is 16 residues.

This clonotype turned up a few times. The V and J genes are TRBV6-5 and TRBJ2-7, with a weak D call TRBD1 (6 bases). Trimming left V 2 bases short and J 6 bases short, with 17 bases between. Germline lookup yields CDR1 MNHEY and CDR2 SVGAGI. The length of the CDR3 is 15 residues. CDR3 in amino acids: CASSYQAGVHPEQYF. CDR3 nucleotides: TGTGCCAGCAGTTACCAGGCAGGGGTTCACCCCGAGCAGTACTTC.

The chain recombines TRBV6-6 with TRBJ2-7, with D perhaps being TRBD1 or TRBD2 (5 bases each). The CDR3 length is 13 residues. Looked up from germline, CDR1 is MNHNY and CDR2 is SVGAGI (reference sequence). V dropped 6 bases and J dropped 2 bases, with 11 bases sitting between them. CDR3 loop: CASSRGGTYEQYF. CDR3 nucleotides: TGTGCCAGCAGCCGTGGGGGTACCTACGAGCAGTACTTC.

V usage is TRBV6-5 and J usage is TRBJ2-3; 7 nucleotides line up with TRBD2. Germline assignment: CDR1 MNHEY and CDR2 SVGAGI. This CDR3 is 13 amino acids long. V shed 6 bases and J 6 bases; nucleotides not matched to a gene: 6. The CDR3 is CASSQEGGDTQYF. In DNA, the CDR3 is TGTGCCAGCAGCCAGGAGGGAGGGGATACGCAGTATTTT.

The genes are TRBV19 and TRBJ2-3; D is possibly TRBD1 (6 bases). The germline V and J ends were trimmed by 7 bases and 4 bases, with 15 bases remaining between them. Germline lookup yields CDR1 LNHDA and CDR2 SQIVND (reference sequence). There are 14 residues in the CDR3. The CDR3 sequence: CASKGRDKADTQYF. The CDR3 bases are TGTGCCAGTAAGGGTCGGGACAAAGCAGATACGCAGTATTTT.